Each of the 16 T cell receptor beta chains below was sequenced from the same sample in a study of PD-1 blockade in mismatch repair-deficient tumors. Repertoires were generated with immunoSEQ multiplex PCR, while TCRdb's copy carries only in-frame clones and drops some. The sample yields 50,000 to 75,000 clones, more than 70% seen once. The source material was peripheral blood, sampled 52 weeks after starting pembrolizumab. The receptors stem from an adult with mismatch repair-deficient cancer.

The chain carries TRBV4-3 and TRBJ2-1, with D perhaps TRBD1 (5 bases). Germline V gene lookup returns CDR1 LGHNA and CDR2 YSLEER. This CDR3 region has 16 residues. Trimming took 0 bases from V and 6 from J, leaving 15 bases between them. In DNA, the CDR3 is TGCGCCAGCAGCCAAGAATACAGCACAACAGGCAATGAGCAGTTCTTC. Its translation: CASSQEYSTTGNEQFF.

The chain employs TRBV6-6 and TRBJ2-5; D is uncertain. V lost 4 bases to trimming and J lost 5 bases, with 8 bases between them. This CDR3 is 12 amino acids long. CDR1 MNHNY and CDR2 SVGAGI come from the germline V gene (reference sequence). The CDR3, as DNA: TGTGCCAGCAGTTCCAGTCCGGAGACCCAGTACTTC. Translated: CASSSSPETQYF.

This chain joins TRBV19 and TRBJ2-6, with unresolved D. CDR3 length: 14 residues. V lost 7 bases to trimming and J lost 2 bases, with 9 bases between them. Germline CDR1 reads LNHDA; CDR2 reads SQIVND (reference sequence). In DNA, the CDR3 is TGTGCCAGTACTTTCTTTACTGGGGCCAACGTCCTGACTTTC. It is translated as CASTFFTGANVLTF.

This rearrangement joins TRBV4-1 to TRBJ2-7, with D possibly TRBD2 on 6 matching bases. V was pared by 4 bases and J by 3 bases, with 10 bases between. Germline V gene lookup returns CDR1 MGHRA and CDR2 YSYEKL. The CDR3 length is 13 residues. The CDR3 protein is CASSRLGGYEQYF. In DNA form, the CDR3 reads TGCGCCAGCAGCCGTCTGGGGGGCTACGAGCAGTACTTC.

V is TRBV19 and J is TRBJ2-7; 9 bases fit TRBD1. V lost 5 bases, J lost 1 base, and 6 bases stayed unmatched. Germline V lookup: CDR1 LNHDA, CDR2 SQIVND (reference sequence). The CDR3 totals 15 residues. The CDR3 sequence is CASSHRGLYSYEQYF. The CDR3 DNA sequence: TGTGCCAGTAGTCACAGGGGGCTGTATTCCTACGAGCAGTACTTC.

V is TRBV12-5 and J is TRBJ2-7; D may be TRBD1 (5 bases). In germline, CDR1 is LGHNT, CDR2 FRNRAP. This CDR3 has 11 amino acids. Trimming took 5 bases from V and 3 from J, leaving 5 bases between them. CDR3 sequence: CASGTGYEQYF. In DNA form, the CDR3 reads TGTGCTAGTGGTACAGGCTACGAGCAGTACTTC. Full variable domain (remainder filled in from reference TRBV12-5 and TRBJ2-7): DARVTQTPRHKVTEMGQEVTMRCQPILGHNTVFWYRQTMMQGLELLAYFRNRAPLDDSGMPKDRFSAEMPDATLATLKIQPSEPRDSAVYFCASGTGYEQYFGPGTRLTVT.

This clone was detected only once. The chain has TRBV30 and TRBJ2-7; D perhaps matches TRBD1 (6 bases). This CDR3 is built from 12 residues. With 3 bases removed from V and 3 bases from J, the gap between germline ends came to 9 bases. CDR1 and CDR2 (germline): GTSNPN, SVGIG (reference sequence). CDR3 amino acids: CAWRGHFYEQYF. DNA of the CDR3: TGTGCCTGGAGGGGACATTTCTACGAGCAGTACTTC.

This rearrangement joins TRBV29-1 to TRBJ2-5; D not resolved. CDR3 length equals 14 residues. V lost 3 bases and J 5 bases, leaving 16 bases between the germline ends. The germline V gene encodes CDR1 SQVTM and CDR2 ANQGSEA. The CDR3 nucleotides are TGCAGCGTTGATCTCTCGAGCCCTAGGGAGACCCAGTACTTC. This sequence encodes CSVDLSSPRETQYF.

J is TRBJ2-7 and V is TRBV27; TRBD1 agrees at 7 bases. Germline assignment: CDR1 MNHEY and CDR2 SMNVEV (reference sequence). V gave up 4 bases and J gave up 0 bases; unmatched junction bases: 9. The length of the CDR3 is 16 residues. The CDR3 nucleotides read TGTGCCAGCAGTTCCTTACCCCGACAGGGCTCCTACGAGCAGTACTTC. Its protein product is CASSSLPRQGSYEQYF.

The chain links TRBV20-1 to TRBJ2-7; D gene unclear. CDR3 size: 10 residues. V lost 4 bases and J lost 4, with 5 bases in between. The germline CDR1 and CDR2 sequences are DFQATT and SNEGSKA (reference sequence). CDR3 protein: CSAIGYEQYF. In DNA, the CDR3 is TGCAGTGCTATTGGGTACGAGCAGTACTTC.

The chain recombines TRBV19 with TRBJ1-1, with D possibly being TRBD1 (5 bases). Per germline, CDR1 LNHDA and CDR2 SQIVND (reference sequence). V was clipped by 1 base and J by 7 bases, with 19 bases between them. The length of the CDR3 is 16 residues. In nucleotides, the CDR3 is TGTGCCAGTAGTATAGTCTCGGGGGAAAAATCGGGTGAAGCTTTCTTT. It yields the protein CASSIVSGEKSGEAFF.

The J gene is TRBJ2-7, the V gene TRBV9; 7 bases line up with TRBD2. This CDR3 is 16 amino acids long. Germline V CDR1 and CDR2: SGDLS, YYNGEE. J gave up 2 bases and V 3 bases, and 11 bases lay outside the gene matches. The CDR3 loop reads CASSGAGDSKPYEQYF. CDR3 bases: TGTGCCAGCAGCGGGGCGGGGGACTCGAAGCCCTACGAGCAGTACTTC.

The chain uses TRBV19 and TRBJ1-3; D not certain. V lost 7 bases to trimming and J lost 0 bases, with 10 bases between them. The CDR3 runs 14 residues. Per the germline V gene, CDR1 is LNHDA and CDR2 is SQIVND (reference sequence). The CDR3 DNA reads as TGTGCCAGTATCCAGATTCACTCTGGAAACACCATATATTTT. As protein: CASIQIHSGNTIYF.

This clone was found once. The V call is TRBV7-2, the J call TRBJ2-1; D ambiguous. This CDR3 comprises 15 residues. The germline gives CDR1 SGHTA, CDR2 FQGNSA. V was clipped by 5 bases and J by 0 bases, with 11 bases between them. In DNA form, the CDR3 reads TGTGCCAGCAGCCTGGCGGAATACTCCTACAATGAGCAGTTCTTC. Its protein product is CASSLAEYSYNEQFF.

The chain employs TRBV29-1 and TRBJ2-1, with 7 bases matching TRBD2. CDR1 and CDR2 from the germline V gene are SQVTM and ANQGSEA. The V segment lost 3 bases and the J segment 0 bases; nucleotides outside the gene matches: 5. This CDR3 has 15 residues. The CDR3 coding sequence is TGCAGCGTTGATGGGCGGGAGAGCTCCTACAATGAGCAGTTCTTC. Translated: CSVDGRESSYNEQFF.

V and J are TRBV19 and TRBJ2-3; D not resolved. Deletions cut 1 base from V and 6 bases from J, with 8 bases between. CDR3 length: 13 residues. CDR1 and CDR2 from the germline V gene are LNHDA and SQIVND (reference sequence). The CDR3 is CASSIGIPDTQYF. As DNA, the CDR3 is TGTGCCAGTAGTATAGGGATACCCGATACGCAGTATTTT.